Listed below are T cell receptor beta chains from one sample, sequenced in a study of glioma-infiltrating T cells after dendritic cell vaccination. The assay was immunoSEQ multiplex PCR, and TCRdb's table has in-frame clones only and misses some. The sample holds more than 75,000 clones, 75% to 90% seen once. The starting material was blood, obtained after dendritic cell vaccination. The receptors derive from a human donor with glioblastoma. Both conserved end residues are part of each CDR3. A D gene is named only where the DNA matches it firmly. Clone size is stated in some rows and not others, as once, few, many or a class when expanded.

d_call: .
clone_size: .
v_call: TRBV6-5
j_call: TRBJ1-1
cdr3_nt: TGTGCCAGCAGGGGGGCAGATTACGTAACTGAAGCTTTCTTT
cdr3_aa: CASRGADYVTEAFF

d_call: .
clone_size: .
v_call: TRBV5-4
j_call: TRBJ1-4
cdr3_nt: TGTGCCAGCAGCTTGGGGGGAGGCACTAATGAAAAACTGTTTTTT
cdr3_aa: CASSLGGGTNEKLFF

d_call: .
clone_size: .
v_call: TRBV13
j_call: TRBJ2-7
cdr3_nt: TGTGCCAGCAGCTTAGGGAAGCCCCACGAGCAGTACTTC
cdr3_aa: CASSLGKPHEQYF

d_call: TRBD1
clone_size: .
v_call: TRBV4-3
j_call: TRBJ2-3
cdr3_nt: TGCGCCAGCAGCCTTAGACAGGGGTCTTACCTCACAGATACGCAGTATTTT
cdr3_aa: CASSLRQGSYLTDTQYF

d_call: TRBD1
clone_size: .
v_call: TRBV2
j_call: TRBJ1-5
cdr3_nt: TGTGCCAGCGAAGGGGACAGAGAATACAATCAGCCCCAGCATTTT
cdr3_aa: CASEGDREYNQPQHF

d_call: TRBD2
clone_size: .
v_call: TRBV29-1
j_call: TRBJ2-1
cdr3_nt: TGCAGCGTTGGACGGGGGGGCCCATACAATGAGCAGTTCTTC
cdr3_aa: CSVGRGGPYNEQFF

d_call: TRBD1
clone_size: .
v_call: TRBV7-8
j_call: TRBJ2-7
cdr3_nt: TGTGCCAGCAGCTTAGTGGGGACAGGGATTTCCTACGAGCAGTACTTC
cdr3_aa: CASSLVGTGISYEQYF

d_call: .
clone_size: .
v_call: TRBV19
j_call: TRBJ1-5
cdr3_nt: TGTGCCAGTTCGGGTGTAGGCGGGCAGCCCCAGCATTTT
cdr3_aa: CASSGVGGQPQHF

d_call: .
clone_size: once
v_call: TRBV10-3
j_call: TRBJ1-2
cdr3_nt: TGTGCCATCAGTGAGGACAGACCCTATGGCTACACCTTC
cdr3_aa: CAISEDRPYGYTF

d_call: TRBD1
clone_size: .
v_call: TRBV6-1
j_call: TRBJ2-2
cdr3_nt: TGTGCCAGCAGTGAAGCGCTGGGGGACAGGAGGGAGCTGTTTTTT
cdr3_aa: CASSEALGDRRELFF

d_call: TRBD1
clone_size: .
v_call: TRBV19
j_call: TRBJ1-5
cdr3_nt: TGTGCCAGTCGGAAGACAGGGTCTAGCAATCAGCCCCAGCATTTT
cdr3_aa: CASRKTGSSNQPQHF

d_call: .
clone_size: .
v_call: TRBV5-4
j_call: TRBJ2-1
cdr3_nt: TGTGCCAGCAGCTTGTTACAGTCCCCGCAGAATGAGCAGTTCTTC
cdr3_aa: CASSLLQSPQNEQFF